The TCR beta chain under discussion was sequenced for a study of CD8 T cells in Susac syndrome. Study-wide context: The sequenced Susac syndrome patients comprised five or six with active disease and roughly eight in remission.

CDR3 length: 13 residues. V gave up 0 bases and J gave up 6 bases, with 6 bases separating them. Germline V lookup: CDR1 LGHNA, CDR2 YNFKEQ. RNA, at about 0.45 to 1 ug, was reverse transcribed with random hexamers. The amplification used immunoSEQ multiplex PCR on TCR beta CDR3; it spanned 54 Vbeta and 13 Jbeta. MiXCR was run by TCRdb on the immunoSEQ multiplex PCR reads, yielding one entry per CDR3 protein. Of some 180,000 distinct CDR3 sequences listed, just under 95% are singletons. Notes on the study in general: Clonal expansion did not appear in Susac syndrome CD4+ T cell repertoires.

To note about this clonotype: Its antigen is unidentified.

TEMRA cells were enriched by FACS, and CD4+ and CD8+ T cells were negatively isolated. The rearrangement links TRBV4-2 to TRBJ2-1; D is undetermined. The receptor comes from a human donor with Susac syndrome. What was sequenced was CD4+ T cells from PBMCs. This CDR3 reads CASSQERGNEQFF. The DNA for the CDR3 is TGTGCCAGCAGCCAAGAACGAGGCAATGAGCAGTTCTTC.